Described below is a single T cell receptor beta chain sequence and its context. Germline lookup yields CDR1 SGHRS and CDR2 YFSETQ. Trimming at V came to 2 bases and at J to 3 bases, leaving 6 bases not matched to a gene. This CDR3 is 15 amino acids long. The data belong to a study of blood T cell repertoires in COVID-19. Some clones are missing from TCRdb's copy, which holds only in-frame ones; the method was immunoSEQ multiplex PCR. The repertoire consists of approximately 32,000 clones, with roughly nine tenths occurring once and the leading ten covering approximately 4%. The clonotype originates from a man between 60 and 75 years old with acute or convalescent COVID-19. The sample consisted of peripheral blood. V gene TRBV5-1 combines with J gene TRBJ2-3; 7 bases agree with TRBD2. The CDR3 bases are TGCGCCAGCAGCTTTACGACGGGAGGAACAGATACGCAGTATTTT. Amino acids: CASSFTTGGTDTQYF.